The T cell receptor (beta chain) described here comes from a study of control samples from healthy donors and cancer patients. The trim removed 1 base at V and 0 bases at J, leaving 9 bases unmatched. Germline CDR1 and CDR2: SGHKS and YYEKEE (reference sequence). The CDR3 is 18 amino acids. This clone was seen only once. TCRdb's table, derived via immunoSEQ multiplex PCR, lists solely in-frame clones and lacks some. The sample lists 150,000 or so clones; about nine tenths were seen once. The chain joins TRBV5-5 to TRBJ2-3; 9 bases match TRBD2. The TCR was taken from a man younger than 30 in good health. Sequencing was done on a sample of blood. The CDR3 bases are TGTGCCAGCAGCTTGTCCCTAGCGGGGAAAGCTAGCACAGATACGCAGTATTTT. Its protein product is CASSLSLAGKASTDTQYF.